The 20 T cell receptor beta chains reported below all come from one sample, sequenced in a study of T-cell memory formation after mild COVID-19 (dated by TCRdb to about 2021). Library prep was done by 5' RACE. Sequencing instrument: Illumina NovaSeq 6000. TCRdb reworked the public reads: Q25 trimming with fastp, MiXCR clone assembly, productive beta chains retained. Rows with a matching CDR3 protein are joined into one entry that keeps the most common DNA and genes. Recorded for this sample are fewer than 500,000 distinct CDR3 sequences; 25% of them occurred a single time. The top ten constitute 12% of the sample. Material for sequencing was PBMCs or a T cell subset sorted from them (not recorded which). Every receptor here comes from an adult woman who had mild COVID-19 (a few samples of this study predate the infection). The sample titles of this study are shuffled in the database, so cell type and time point are left out; the donor was told from shared clones.

There are many counts of this clonotype. The gene calls are TRBV5-1 and TRBJ2-7; D ambiguous. The germline CDR1 and CDR2 sequences are SGHRS and YFSETQ. V was cut by 3 bases and J by 0 bases, with 10 bases left in between. CDR3 size: 14 residues. In DNA, the CDR3 is TGCGCCAGCAGCTGGACGGCGAGCTCCTACGAGCAGTACTTC. Encoded protein: CASSWTASSYEQYF.

There are a few counts of this clonotype. This sequence joins TRBV7-8 and TRBJ2-6, with 12 bases lining up with TRBD1. V was pared by 5 bases and J by 4 bases, with 6 bases of the junction left unmatched. Germline loops: CDR1 SGHVS, CDR2 FQNEAQ. This CDR3 has 17 residues. The CDR3 loop reads CASSPGQGAGGANVLTF. As DNA, the CDR3 is TGTGCCAGCAGCCCGGGACAGGGGGCTGGAGGGGCCAACGTCCTGACTTTC.

Ten or more counts support this clonotype. The CDR3 protein is CASSTGTGPYEQYF. The CDR3 coding sequence is TGTGCCAGCAGCACCGGGACAGGACCCTACGAGCAGTACTTC. V gene TRBV12-3 or TRBV12-4 combines with J gene TRBJ2-7, with 8 nucleotides matching TRBD1. There are 14 residues in the CDR3. V lost 6 bases to trimming and J lost 2 bases; unmatched junction nucleotides: 6.

This chain links TRBV12-3 or TRBV12-4 with TRBJ2-7; D gene ambiguous. The CDR3 totals 12 residues. V was clipped by 2 bases and J by 2 bases, with 4 bases between them. CDR3 coding DNA: TGTGCCAGCAGTTTACCGCCCTACGAGCAGTACTTC. Translating it yields CASSLPPYEQYF.

This clonotype was found a few times. CDR3 nucleotides: TGTGCCAGCAGTAGACGACGGGAGGCCCACACCGGGGAGCTGTTTTTT. It encodes CASSRRREAHTGELFF. The chain joins TRBV27 to TRBJ2-2; 7 bases map to TRBD2. This CDR3 comprises 16 residues. CDR1 and CDR2 from the germline V gene are MNHEY and SMNVEV (reference sequence). J gave up 3 bases and V 5 bases, and 9 bases lay outside the gene matches.

This clonotype was detected only a few times. The rearrangement joins TRBV5-4 to TRBJ2-3, with D maybe TRBD2 (6 bases). This CDR3 contains 17 residues. Germline V gives CDR1 SGHNT, CDR2 YYREEE (reference sequence). V dropped 0 bases and J dropped 2 bases, with 16 bases sitting between them. The CDR3 sequence: CASSLATAGRITDTQYF. The CDR3 coding sequence is TGTGCCAGCAGCTTGGCGACCGCGGGACGGATCACAGATACGCAGTATTTT.

The chain is built from TRBV29-1 and TRBJ2-7, with a tentative D call TRBD1 (6 bases). The CDR3 has 13 residues. Germline values: CDR1 SQVTM, CDR2 ANQGSEA. The DNA of the CDR3 is TGCAGTGCCAATCAGGGGAACCCCTACGAGCAGTACTTC. Its protein product is CSANQGNPYEQYF.

This chain uses TRBV5-1 with TRBJ2-7; 8 positions agree with TRBD1. Unmatched junction bases numbered 15, after V lost 5 bases and J lost 5 bases. This CDR3 region has 16 residues. The germline CDR1 and CDR2 sequences are SGHRS and YFSETQ. CDR3 protein: CASRATSGTGTNEQYF. The DNA of the CDR3 is TGCGCCAGCAGGGCAACCTCCGGGACAGGAACGAACGAGCAGTACTTC.

As regards this clonotype: A junction boundary mismatches the germline segment, possibly from a read error. The rearrangement links TRBV25-1 to TRBJ1-1, with unresolved D. From germline, CDR1 is MGHDK and CDR2 SYGVNS. The CDR3 spans 12 residues. The CDR3 sequence is CAGSAGNTEAFF. The CDR3 DNA is TGTGCCGGCAGTGCTGGGAACACTGAAGCTTTCTTT.

This sequence joins TRBV7-9 and TRBJ2-3; TRBD1 matches at 7 bases. V lost 5 bases, J lost 2 bases, and 7 bases stayed unmatched. Germline V gene sequence: CDR1 SEHNR, CDR2 FQNEAQ (reference sequence). This CDR3 has 15 residues. The CDR3 DNA is TGTGCCAGCAGCGATCCGGGACAGTCCACAGATACGCAGTATTTT. Its protein is CASSDPGQSTDTQYF.

This chain connects TRBV20-1 to TRBJ2-7; the D call may be TRBD1 or TRBD2 (5 bases each). The CDR3 sequence is 13 residues long. Trimming took 1 base from V and 3 from J, leaving 10 bases between them. CDR1 and CDR2 (germline): DFQATT, SNEGSKA (reference sequence). CDR3 residues: CSARGRDGYEQYF. As DNA, the CDR3 is TGCAGTGCTAGAGGCAGGGACGGCTACGAGCAGTACTTC.

This clonotype was recorded a few times. V gene TRBV2 combines with J gene TRBJ2-5; 11 bases line up with TRBD1. The CDR3 is 14 amino acids. V shed 6 bases, J shed 5 bases, and the junction held 5 bases outside the gene matches. Germline CDR1 SNHLY, CDR2 FYNNEI. Here the CDR3 DNA reads TGTGCCAGCAGCTCAAGGACAGGGGGCGAGACCCAGTACTTC. Translation: CASSSRTGGETQYF.

This clonotype was counted a few times. V and J are TRBV13 and TRBJ2-3, with TRBD2 identical over 9 bases. Germline V gene lookup returns CDR1 PRHDT and CDR2 FYEKMQ (reference sequence). The CDR3 contains 18 residues. V shed 5 bases and J 0 bases; nucleotides not matched to a gene: 12. DNA for the CDR3: TGTGCCAGCAGCCTCAGCGGGGGGCGGTACATTAGCACAGATACGCAGTATTTT. Its translation: CASSLSGGRYISTDTQYF.

The rearrangement joins TRBV7-9 to TRBJ2-7; 13 nucleotides agree with TRBD2. CDR1 is SEHNR and CDR2 is FQNEAQ in the germline V gene (reference sequence). The CDR3 is 14 residues long. Unmatched junction bases numbered 0, after V lost 3 bases and J lost 4 bases. CDR3: CASSLTSGGYEQYF. In nucleotides, the CDR3 is TGTGCCAGCAGCTTGACTAGCGGGGGGTACGAGCAGTACTTC.

This clonotype occurred many times. The rearrangement uses TRBV18 and TRBJ2-7; the match to TRBD1 covers 7 bases. With 4 bases clipped from V and 2 bases from J, the junction kept 8 bases outside the gene matches. CDR1 and CDR2 from the germline V gene are KGHSH and LQKENI. The CDR3 is made up of 15 amino acids. For the CDR3, the DNA is TGTGCCAGCTCACAGACAGGGACCACTCCCTACGAGCAGTACTTC. The encoded protein is CASSQTGTTPYEQYF.

The rearrangement uses TRBV3-1 and TRBJ2-7; D may correspond to TRBD1 or TRBD2 (6 bases each). V lost 1 base and J 2 bases, leaving 12 bases between the germline ends. This CDR3 has 15 amino acids. CDR1 is LGHDT, CDR2 YNNKEL, per germline (reference sequence). The CDR3 region is CASSQVDGGPYEQYF. CDR3 DNA: TGTGCCAGCAGCCAAGTGGACGGGGGCCCCTACGAGCAGTACTTC.

The DNA for the CDR3 is TGCAGTGCTAGTGAACAGTACTATGGCTACACCTTC. Translated: CSASEQYYGYTF. The chain joins TRBV20-1 to TRBJ1-2; D is undetermined. CDR1 DFQATT and CDR2 SNEGSKA come from the germline V gene (reference sequence). Trimming took off 3 bases at V and 3 bases at J, with 8 bases between the two ends. The CDR3 runs to 12 residues.

This clonotype appeared a few times. The J gene is TRBJ1-2, the V gene TRBV6-1; 7 bases are shared with TRBD1. CDR1 is MNHNS and CDR2 is SASEGT in the germline V gene. The J segment lost 11 bases and the V segment lost 0 bases, leaving 9 bases of the junction unmatched. This CDR3 region has 14 residues. CDR3: CASSEAGPGQRYTF. Here the CDR3 DNA reads TGTGCCAGCAGTGAAGCGGGTCCGGGACAGAGGTACACCTTC.

This clonotype has ten or more counts. This chain joins TRBV5-1 and TRBJ2-3; perhaps D is TRBD1 or TRBD2 (5 bases each). V shed 7 bases and J shed 3 bases, with 12 bases lying between them. The length of the CDR3 is 13 residues. CDR1 is SGHRS, CDR2 YFSETQ, per germline. The CDR3 DNA reads TGCGCCAGCGGAGAGGGGTGGACAGATACGCAGTATTTT. Amino acid sequence: CASGEGWTDTQYF.

This chain uses TRBV29-1 with TRBJ2-3; a weak D match, TRBD1 (5 bases). There are 11 residues in the CDR3. The germline CDR1 and CDR2 sequences are SQVTM and ANQGSEA. Trimming shortened V by 6 bases and J by 7 bases, and 11 bases separated the two germline ends. Here the CDR3 reads CSVVGDYTQYF. In nucleotides, the CDR3 is TGCAGCGTAGTAGGGGATTATACGCAGTATTTT.